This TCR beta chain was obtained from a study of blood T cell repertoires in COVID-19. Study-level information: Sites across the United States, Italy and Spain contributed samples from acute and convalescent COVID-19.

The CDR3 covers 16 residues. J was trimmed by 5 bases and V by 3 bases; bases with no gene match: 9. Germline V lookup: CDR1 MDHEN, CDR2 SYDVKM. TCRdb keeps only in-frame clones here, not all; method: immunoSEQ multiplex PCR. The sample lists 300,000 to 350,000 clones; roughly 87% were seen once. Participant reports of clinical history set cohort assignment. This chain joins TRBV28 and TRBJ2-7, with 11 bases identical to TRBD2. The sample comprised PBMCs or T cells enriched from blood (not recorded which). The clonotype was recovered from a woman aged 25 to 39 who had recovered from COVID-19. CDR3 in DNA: TGTGCCAGCAGTTTCCAAGTGGGGACTAGCGGAAACGAGCAGTACTTC. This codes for CASSFQVGTSGNEQYF.